These T cell receptor beta chains were read from a single sample in a study of blood T cell repertoires in COVID-19. Repertoires were generated with immunoSEQ multiplex PCR, while TCRdb's copy carries only in-frame clones and drops some. The data show 400,000 to 500,000 clones, roughly 84% seen once. The sequenced sample consisted of PBMCs or T cells enriched from blood (not recorded which). These receptor sequences come from a woman under 30 who had been exposed to COVID-19. CDR3s include the opening cysteine and the closing phenylalanine or tryptophan.

V,CDR3
TRBV24-1,CATSEATGQGFGYTF
TRBV7-6,CASSQGSNQPQHF
TRBV4-2,CASSSFLGGQPYNSPLHF
TRBV2,CASSVAGTDTFNEQFF
TRBV7-8,CASSDYRGPGDTIYF
TRBV27,CASSLSGGPYEQYF
TRBV29-1,CSVEDYHVTVEAFF
TRBV6-5,CASSMRSSSYEQYF
TRBV7-3,CASSRYSGGIYNEQFF
TRBV6-5,CASSPGHPGQETQYF
TRBV6-5,CASSYSGQLNYGYTF
TRBV11-3,CASSQNPEGTEAFF
TRBV27,CASSFLPTGGYNEQFF
TRBV28,CASSFVGIRGTEAFF
TRBV28,CASSPLDRAPAGELFF
TRBV4-1,CASSQDQRVSNQPQHF
TRBV7-3,CASSLGASLTYEQYF
TRBV30,CAWCRGGGNTEAFF
TRBV24-1,CAIPRQGESTDTQYF
TRBV12-3/TRBV12-4,CASSLGQNQPQHF
TRBV18,CASSPPVSQNNYGYTF
TRBV5-4,CASSHASSYNEQFF
TRBV4-1,CASSPRTGTLHEQYF
TRBV5-1,CASSPTSGRGDEQFF